This is a list of T cell receptor beta chains from one sample in a study of OX40 agonist ivuxolimab in advanced cancers. Libraries were prepared by immunoSEQ multiplex PCR; TCRdb keeps only in-frame clonotypes and omits some of them. Of approximately 41,000 clones listed, 89% are singletons. The source was CD4+ or CD8+ T cells sorted from blood, collected in a trial of the OX40 agonist ivuxolimab. These receptors were taken from an adult with an advanced solid tumor such as melanoma, head and neck, liver or kidney cancer. Both conserved end residues are part of each CDR3. The D gene is left open where the match is weak. Clone size appears in some rows only: once, few, many, or a class for an expanded clone.

J gene | V gene | D gene | clone size | CDR3 protein | CDR3 DNA
TRBJ2-5 | TRBV18 | - | once | CASSPVPLASQSTQYF | TGTGCCAGCTCACCAGTTCCCCTAGCATCCCAGTCGACCCAGTACTTC
TRBJ1-5 | TRBV19 | - | once | CASSIGGRYQPQHF | TGTGCCAGTAGTATAGGGGGAAGATATCAGCCCCAGCATTTT
TRBJ2-3 | TRBV7-2 | - | - | CASSQSGYTQYF | TGTGCCAGCAGCCAGAGCGGATATACGCAGTATTTT
TRBJ2-5 | TRBV2 | - | - | CASSVKEETQYF | TGTGCCAGCAGTGTGAAAGAAGAGACCCAGTACTTC
TRBJ2-2 | TRBV9 | - | - | CASSPLSFPPGELFF | TGTGCCAGCAGCCCCCTTTCCTTCCCCCCCGGGGAGCTGTTTTTT
TRBJ1-6 | TRBV5-6 | - | - | CASSPPDRRANSPLHF | TGTGCCAGCAGCCCCCCGGACAGAAGGGCGAATTCACCCCTCCACTTT
TRBJ1-2 | TRBV11-1 | - | - | CASSLDTAPVGGYTF | TGCGCCAGCAGCTTAGACACAGCCCCTGTTGGTGGCTACACCTTC
TRBJ1-2 | TRBV11-2 | - | few | CASSLVSGQYGYTF | TGTGCCAGCAGCTTAGTTTCAGGTCAATATGGCTACACCTTC
TRBJ1-1 | TRBV5-1 | - | few | CASSLEGVPNTEAFF | TGCGCCAGCAGCTTGGAAGGGGTTCCTAACACTGAAGCTTTCTTT
TRBJ1-4 | TRBV7-9 | TRBD1 | - | CASSSPRDRVEKLFF | TGTGCCAGCAGCTCTCCTCGGGACAGGGTTGAAAAACTGTTTTTT
TRBJ1-5 | TRBV6-1 | - | - | CASSASGSQPQHF | TGTGCCAGCAGTGCGAGTGGATCGCAGCCCCAGCATTTT
TRBJ2-6 | TRBV5-1 | - | - | CASRLGSISGANVLTF | TGCGCCAGCAGATTGGGGAGCATCTCTGGGGCCAACGTCCTGACTTTC
TRBJ1-5 | TRBV2 | TRBD1 | - | CASRGQGGQPQHF | TGTGCCAGCAGAGGACAGGGTGGTCAGCCCCAGCATTTT
TRBJ1-5 | TRBV2 | TRBD1 | few | CASKDRAFSNQPQHF | TGTGCCAGCAAGGACAGGGCCTTTAGCAATCAGCCCCAGCATTTT
TRBJ1-1 | TRBV5-6 | - | once | CASKTQGPNTEAFF | TGTGCCAGCAAGACCCAGGGGCCGAACACTGAAGCTTTCTTT
TRBJ2-7 | TRBV7-2 | TRBD1 | - | CASSLALGTGLGEQYF | TGTGCCAGCAGCTTAGCGCTCGGGACAGGGTTGGGCGAGCAGTACTTC
TRBJ1-2 | TRBV27 | TRBD1 | once | CASSFGSDRGLGYTF | TGTGCCAGCAGTTTTGGCTCGGACAGGGGGCTTGGCTACACCTTC
TRBJ1-1 | TRBV7-9 | - | - | CASSYRHMNTEAFF | TGTGCCAGCAGCTACAGACACATGAACACTGAAGCTTTCTTT
TRBJ2-7 | TRBV6-6 | TRBD2 | once | CASSYGRGGIYEQYF | TGTGCCAGCAGTTACGGGCGGGGGGGCATCTACGAGCAGTACTTC
TRBJ2-1 | TRBV5-1 | TRBD2 | - | CASSLTGGGAYNEQFF | TGCGCCAGCAGCTTGACGGGCGGGGGAGCTTACAATGAGCAGTTCTTC
TRBJ2-7 | TRBV11-1 | TRBD1 | few | CASSSGQRIYEQYF | TGTGCCAGCAGCTCGGGACAGCGTATCTACGAGCAGTACTTC
TRBJ2-5 | TRBV29-1 | - | - | CSAAHGQSQETQYF | TGCAGCGCCGCCCACGGTCAGAGCCAAGAGACCCAGTACTTC
TRBJ1-1 | TRBV5-1 | - | - | CASSPQAGVDTEAFF | TGCGCCAGCAGCCCCCAGGCGGGGGTAGACACTGAAGCTTTCTTT